This T cell receptor (beta chain) was documented in a study of T cell repertoires in cytomegalovirus infection. About the study: Signatures in public TCR beta sequences pointed to both CMV infection and matching HLA type. The study, taken as a whole, reports: Ex vivo responses were dominated by HLA-C-restricted CMV-specific TCR beta clonotypes.

About this clonotype: Its specificity is unknown.

The germline V gene has CDR1 SGHRS and CDR2 YFSETQ. The germline V and J ends were trimmed by 1 base and 3 bases, with 10 bases remaining between them. The CDR3 contains 14 residues. TCRdb fed the reads into MiXCR, producing one record per CDR3 protein. The sample shows some 390,000 distinct CDR3 sequences, 15% to 20% of them seen only once. This receptor was taken from a human donor in good health (CMV status not recorded). Some clones in this sample may be carry-over from other donors' samples. The sequenced sample was PBMCs. The chain has TRBV5-1 and TRBJ1-2; D unresolved. The CDR3 DNA reads as TGCGCCAGCAGCTTGTTTACCGAAGACTATGGCTACACCTTC. Its translation is CASSLFTEDYGYTF.